This entry lists 28 T cell receptor beta chains sequenced from one sample in a study of lymphopenia after photon versus proton radiotherapy. The table came from immunoSEQ multiplex PCR; TCRdb's copy has only in-frame clones and leaves some out. The data show roughly 22,000 clones, with 82% seen just once and around 20% held by the top ten. This material consisted of peripheral blood, taken from a patient treated with proton-based radiotherapy. The receptors were gathered from a woman in her sixties or seventies with pancreatic cancer.

The chain recombines TRBV28 with TRBJ2-7; D uncertain. CDR3 length equals 14 residues. Germline V gene lookup returns CDR1 MDHEN and CDR2 SYDVKM. Trimming took off 5 bases at V and 0 bases at J, with 11 bases between the two ends. CDR3 protein: CASSPQFLSYEQYF. CDR3 nucleotide sequence: TGTGCCAGCAGTCCCCAATTTCTCTCCTACGAGCAGTACTTC.

The rearrangement links TRBV5-4 to TRBJ1-4, with 9 bases that match TRBD1. The CDR3 extends over 18 amino acids. Germline assignment: CDR1 SGHNT and CDR2 YYREEE (reference sequence). V lost 4 bases and J lost 7; bases outside the gene matches: 17. The CDR3 DNA reads TGTGCCAGCAGCAGCGACCGGGACAGGGAGAGGTTGGGTGAAAAACTGTTTTTT. As protein: CASSSDRDRERLGEKLFF.

CDR3 region: CASSLGTRNYNEQFF. The CDR3 nucleotides are TGCGCCAGCAGCTTAGGGACTAGAAACTACAATGAGCAGTTCTTC. V usage is TRBV5-1 and J usage is TRBJ2-1; TRBD2 matches 8 bases. The germline CDR1 and CDR2 sequences are SGHRS and YFSETQ. The trim removed 2 bases at V and 3 bases at J, leaving 4 bases unmatched. The CDR3 consists of 15 residues. The complete variable domain, with remaining parts taken from reference TRBV5-1 and TRBJ2-1, reads KAGVTQTPRYLIKTRGQQVTLSCSPISGHRSVSWYQQTPGQGLQFLFEYFSETQRNKGNFPGRFSGRQFSNSRSEMNVSTLELGDSALYLCASSLGTRNYNEQFFGPGTRLTVL.

The chain carries TRBV7-9 and TRBJ2-3; tentative D call: TRBD2 (6 bases). The germline CDR1 and CDR2 sequences are SEHNR and FQNEAQ (reference sequence). With 5 bases removed from V and 1 base from J, the gap between germline ends came to 7 bases. CDR3 size: 13 residues. The CDR3 nucleotides read TGTGCCAGCAGCGCTAGCGGCACAGATACGCAGTATTTT. As protein: CASSASGTDTQYF. Looking up the rest from reference TRBV7-9 and TRBJ2-3 gives the full variable domain: DTGVSQNPRHKITKRGQNVTFRCDPISEHNRLYWYRQTLGQGPEFLTYFQNEAQLEKSRLLSDRFSAERPKGSFSTLEIQRTEQGDSAMYLCASSASGTDTQYFGPGTRLTVL.

The chain has TRBV27 and TRBJ2-2; D not resolved. CDR1 is MNHEY and CDR2 is SMNVEV in the germline V gene (reference sequence). Deletions cut 7 bases from V and 6 bases from J, with 12 bases between. There are 13 residues in the CDR3. CDR3 bases: TGTGCCAGCAAGGTATGGGAAGCCGGGGAGCTGTTTTTT. The encoded protein is CASKVWEAGELFF.

The chain couples TRBV9 to TRBJ1-1; D gene unclear. Deletions cut 0 bases from V and 7 bases from J, with 13 bases between. CDR1 is SGDLS, CDR2 YYNGEE, per germline. This CDR3 region has 14 residues. The DNA for the CDR3 is TGTGCCAGCAGCGTAGGAAACGAAGTGGGTGAAGCTTTCTTT. Protein product: CASSVGNEVGEAFF. Full variable domain (remainder filled in from reference TRBV9 and TRBJ1-1): DSGVTQTPKHLITATGQRVTLRCSPRSGDLSVYWYQQSLDQGLQFLIQYYNGEERAKGNILERFSAQQFPDLHSELNLSSLELGDSALYFCASSVGNEVGEAFFGQGTRLTVV.

This chain uses TRBV7-9 with TRBJ1-4; 8 bases are shared with TRBD1. The length of the CDR3 is 15 residues. The trim removed 5 bases at V and 2 bases at J, leaving 4 bases unmatched. The germline CDR1 and CDR2 sequences are SEHNR and FQNEAQ (reference sequence). CDR3 DNA sequence: TGTGCCAGCAGCAGAAGGACAGGGACTAATGAAAAACTGTTTTTT. This codes for CASSRRTGTNEKLFF.

V usage is TRBV5-1 and J usage is TRBJ2-7, with TRBD2 as a possible D gene (5 bases). Trimming removed 2 bases from V and 4 bases from J, with 7 bases in between. This CDR3 has 12 residues. Germline V gene data show CDR1 as SGHRS and CDR2 as YFSETQ. The CDR3 nucleotides read TGCGCCAGCAGCTTCGGCGGGTACGAGCAGTACTTC. As protein: CASSFGGYEQYF.

The chain recombines TRBV19 with TRBJ2-2; TRBD1 might be the D (7 bases). The V gene's germline CDR1 is LNHDA and CDR2 SQIVND (reference sequence). The CDR3 is made up of 14 amino acids. V lost 10 bases to trimming and J lost 4 bases, with 16 bases between them. The CDR3 DNA follows: TGTGCCACCAGGGGGGTAATGATCACCGGGGAGCTGTTTTTT. This encodes CATRGVMITGELFF.

The chain has TRBV28 and TRBJ1-5; tentatively, D is TRBD1 (5 bases). Trimming pared 7 bases from V and 4 bases from J, leaving 14 bases between. Looked up from germline, CDR1 is MDHEN and CDR2 is SYDVKM. This CDR3 is built from 14 residues. The CDR3, as DNA: TGTGCCAGCATCAGCCCAGGGTTAAATCAGCCCCAGCATTTT. Amino acids: CASISPGLNQPQHF.

The V and J genes are TRBV6-5 and TRBJ1-1; D remains unclear. CDR1 and CDR2 from the germline V gene are MNHEY and SVGAGI. V lost 6 bases and J 5 bases, leaving 13 bases between the germline ends. The CDR3 loop spans 13 amino acids. CDR3 bases: TGTGCCAGCAGCTATCGGTTGGGGACTGAAGCTTTCTTT. Translating it yields CASSYRLGTEAFF.

The V and J genes are TRBV28 and TRBJ1-2; 9 bases align to TRBD1. V shed 2 bases and J 4 bases; nucleotides not matched to a gene: 14. The length of the CDR3 is 18 residues. In germline, CDR1 is MDHEN, CDR2 SYDVKM. For the CDR3, the DNA is TGTGCCAGCAGTTTAGATCGAGGCCCGTCGACAGGGGGCTATGGCTACACCTTC. Its protein product is CASSLDRGPSTGGYGYTF.

Concerning this clone itself: One end of the junction does not line up with germline, which may come from a read error. The chain uses TRBV2 and TRBJ2-7; tentative D call: TRBD2 (7 bases). The germline V gene has CDR1 SNHLY and CDR2 FYNNEI. CDR3 length: 15 residues. The CDR3 spells CASSEGGGKGYEQYF. The CDR3 DNA sequence: TGTGCCAGCAGCGAAGGGGGGGGTAAGGGCTACGAGCAGTACTTC.

The gene calls are TRBV30 and TRBJ2-7, with 11 bases that match TRBD2. The germline gives CDR1 GTSNPN, CDR2 SVGIG (reference sequence). This CDR3 is built from 13 residues. V was clipped by 8 bases and J by 4 bases; unmatched bases: 7. The CDR3 DNA sequence: TGTGCCGGGGCGACTAGCGGGACTTACGAGCAGTACTTC. It is translated as CAGATSGTYEQYF.

This chain uses TRBV18 with TRBJ2-3, with 7 bases fitting TRBD2. Per germline, CDR1 KGHSH and CDR2 LQKENI. The CDR3 contains 16 residues. The J segment lost 4 bases and the V segment lost 1 base, leaving 8 bases of the junction unmatched. The CDR3 loop reads CASSPLSSGLADTQYF. CDR3 nucleotide sequence: TGTGCCAGCTCACCACTTTCTAGCGGCTTGGCAGATACGCAGTATTTT.

V usage is TRBV30 and J usage is TRBJ1-2; D is possibly TRBD1 (5 bases). The CDR3 sequence is 15 residues long. The germline V gene has CDR1 GTSNPN and CDR2 SVGIG (reference sequence). V was cut by 3 bases and J by 2 bases, with 16 bases left in between. The CDR3 nucleotides are TGTGCCTGGAGAAACAGGAGGAGGGCAAACTATGGCTACACCTTC. It is translated as CAWRNRRRANYGYTF.

The chain links TRBV19 to TRBJ2-7; D gene ambiguous. Between the trimmed V and J ends, which lost 2 bases and 3 bases, there was a span of 11 bases. Germline lookup yields CDR1 LNHDA and CDR2 SQIVND (reference sequence). CDR3 length: 14 residues. The CDR3 DNA follows: TGTGCCAGTAGTATAACCGGCGGAAACTACGAGCAGTACTTC. It codes for CASSITGGNYEQYF.

This rearrangement joins TRBV9 to TRBJ2-3, with TRBD2 identical over 14 bases. Germline V gene sequence: CDR1 SGDLS, CDR2 YYNGEE. With V trimmed by 2 bases and J by 2 bases, 10 bases remained unmatched. The CDR3 extends over 19 amino acids. CDR3 in DNA: TGTGCCAGCAGCGTTGAAACAAGACTAGCGGGAGGGAACACAGATACGCAGTATTTT. Protein sequence: CASSVETRLAGGNTDTQYF.

J is TRBJ1-4 and V is TRBV28; D may be TRBD1 (6 bases). CDR1 and CDR2 from the germline V gene are MDHEN and SYDVKM. The CDR3 has 15 amino acids. With 2 bases removed from V and 8 bases from J, the gap between germline ends came to 15 bases. CDR3 DNA: TGTGCCAGCAGTTTAGGGGGGTCAGGGGACGAAAAACTGTTTTTT. Translated, it gives CASSLGGSGDEKLFF.

V and J are TRBV11-2 and TRBJ1-2; TRBD1 is a possible D gene (5 bases). Trimming left V 3 bases short and J 8 bases short, with 13 bases between. Germline values: CDR1 SGHAT, CDR2 FQNNGV. The CDR3 covers 13 residues. The CDR3 region is CASSLGTQRGYTF. DNA for the CDR3: TGTGCCAGCAGCTTGGGGACCCAGAGAGGCTACACCTTC. The complete variable domain, with remaining parts taken from reference TRBV11-2 and TRBJ1-2, reads EAGVAQSPRYKIIEKRQSVAFWCNPISGHATLYWYQQILGQGPKLLIQFQNNGVVDDSQLPKDRFSAERLKGVDSTLKIQPAKLEDSAVYLCASSLGTQRGYTFGSGTRLTVV.

This sequence joins TRBV30 and TRBJ1-1, with D possibly TRBD1 on 6 matching bases. Trimming pared 2 bases from V and 0 bases from J, leaving 13 bases between. From germline, CDR1 is GTSNPN and CDR2 SVGIG (reference sequence). This CDR3 is built from 15 residues. For the CDR3, the DNA is TGTGCCTGGAGTCCCTGGACAGAAATGAACACTGAAGCTTTCTTT. Translated: CAWSPWTEMNTEAFF.

This sequence joins TRBV19 and TRBJ2-2; 15 bases align to TRBD2. V shed 4 bases and J 3 bases; nucleotides not matched to a gene: 6. This CDR3 spans 18 amino acids. Germline CDR1 and CDR2: LNHDA and SQIVND (reference sequence). The CDR3 DNA is TGTGCCAGTAGTAGGGGACTAGCGGGAGGTTATGACACCGGGGAGCTGTTTTTT. It encodes CASSRGLAGGYDTGELFF.

This chain links TRBV28 with TRBJ1-2; D gene ambiguous. CDR1 is MDHEN and CDR2 is SYDVKM in the germline V gene. The CDR3 has 14 residues. V lost 2 bases and J 0 bases, leaving 7 bases between the germline ends. The CDR3 region has the DNA TGTGCCAGCAGTTTAGGAGGGCCTAACTATGGCTACACCTTC. This encodes CASSLGGPNYGYTF.

The chain recombines TRBV2 with TRBJ1-4; no firm D call. V lost 7 bases to trimming and J lost 1 base, with 10 bases between them. Per germline, CDR1 SNHLY and CDR2 FYNNEI. The CDR3 contains 14 residues. The CDR3 bases are TGTGCCAGCACCACGACTGAAACTAATGAAAAACTGTTTTTT. It encodes CASTTTETNEKLFF.

The chain joins TRBV7-8 to TRBJ2-5; TRBD1 agrees at 7 bases. The V segment lost 6 bases and the J segment 1 base; nucleotides outside the gene matches: 5. In germline, CDR1 is SGHVS, CDR2 FQNEAQ. The CDR3 length is 14 residues. CDR3 in amino acids: CASSQGGSQETQYF. The CDR3 nucleotides are TGTGCCAGCAGTCAAGGGGGCAGCCAAGAGACCCAGTACTTC.

The chain recombines TRBV2 with TRBJ1-4, with D uncertain. The CDR3 runs 13 residues. Germline assignment: CDR1 SNHLY and CDR2 FYNNEI. The V and J ends lost 8 bases and 6 bases respectively, with 13 bases between them. CDR3 coding DNA: TGTGCCAGCGAGAAGGACTTAGATGAAAAACTGTTTTTT. Protein product: CASEKDLDEKLFF. Supplemented by reference TRBV2 and TRBJ1-4, the full variable domain reads EPEVTQTPSHQVTQMGQEVILRCVPISNHLYFYWYRQILGQKVEFLVSFYNNEISEKSEIFDDQFSVERPDGSNFTLKIRSTKLEDSAMYFCASEKDLDEKLFFGSGTQLSVL.

This rearrangement joins TRBV2 to TRBJ1-5, with D possibly matching TRBD1 (5 bases). V was trimmed by 3 bases and J by 6 bases, leaving 24 bases between them. The CDR3 contains 18 residues. Germline V gene sequence: CDR1 SNHLY, CDR2 FYNNEI. The CDR3 region is CASSERVGHLLSAQPQHF. DNA of the CDR3: TGTGCCAGCAGTGAGAGGGTGGGGCACCTCTTATCGGCTCAGCCCCAGCATTTT.

The chain recombines TRBV4-1 with TRBJ1-2; 9 bases line up with TRBD1. Trimming took 1 base from V and 7 from J; bases not matched to a gene: 1. Germline CDR1 and CDR2: MGHRA and YSYEKL. The CDR3 length is 13 residues. The CDR3 region has the DNA TGCGCCAGCAGCCAAGGGACAGGGGTTGGCTACACCTTC. Protein product: CASSQGTGVGYTF.